This TCR beta chain was identified in a study of tumor and adjacent non-tumor tissue in lung cancer. Looking at the study overall: Aged about 31 to 80 years, patients included 9 to 11 men and roughly five women with stage I to III disease.

The library came from three nested PCR rounds adapted from ARM-PCR protocols. TCRdb re-analysed the multiplex PCR reads in MiXCR, keeping a single row per CDR3 protein. The table includes about 76,000 distinct CDR3 sequences, 65% to 85% detected once. CDR3 length equals 17 residues. Germline CDR1 and CDR2: MDHEN and SYDVKM. This sample's RNA came from whole unsorted tissue. More than 3 cm separated this lung sample from the edge of the tumor. The genes are TRBV28 and TRBJ2-7; the match to TRBD2 covers 14 bases. The material sequenced was distant non-tumor lung tissue. This receptor was identified in a man in his 60s with non-small cell lung cancer. The CDR3 loop reads CVSTLFGTSGRLYEQYF. The DNA for the CDR3 is TGTGTCAGTACTTTATTTGGGACTAGCGGGAGACTCTACGAGCAGTACTTC.